At least ten counts were recorded for the clone carrying this T cell receptor beta chain. From approximately 430 ng of RNA, a library with molecular barcoded alpha/delta and beta/gamma adaptors was made. A single record per CDR3 protein comes from TCRdb applying MiXCR to the reads. Of tens of thousands of distinct CDR3 sequences listed, 9.5% to 15% are singletons. The sample comes from a study of read filtering for tumor transcriptome and immune sequencing. The CDR3 covers 12 residues. Germline V gives CDR1 SGHDT, CDR2 YYEEEE. V was clipped by 6 bases and J by 4 bases, with 10 bases between them. The chain carries TRBV5-6 and TRBJ1-1; tentative D call: TRBD1 (5 bases). This sequence was found in a donor at least 40 years old with multiple myeloma. Sequences were obtained from a population of CD138-negative cells sorted from bone marrow. CDR3 in amino acids: CASNGGSTEAFF. The CDR3 bases are TGTGCCAGCAATGGGGGATCCACTGAAGCTTTCTTT.